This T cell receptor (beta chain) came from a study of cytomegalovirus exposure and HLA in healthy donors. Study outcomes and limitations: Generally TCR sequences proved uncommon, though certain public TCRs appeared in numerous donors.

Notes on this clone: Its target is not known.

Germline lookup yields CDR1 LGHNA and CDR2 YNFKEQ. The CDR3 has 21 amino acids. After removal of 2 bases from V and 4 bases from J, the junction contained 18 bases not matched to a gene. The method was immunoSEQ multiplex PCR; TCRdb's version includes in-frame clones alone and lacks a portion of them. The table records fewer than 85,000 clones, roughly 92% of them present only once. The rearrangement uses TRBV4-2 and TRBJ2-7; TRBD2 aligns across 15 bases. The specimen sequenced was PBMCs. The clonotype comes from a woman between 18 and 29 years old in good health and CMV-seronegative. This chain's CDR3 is CASSQRGDRVRTSGGAYEQYF. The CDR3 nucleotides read TGTGCCAGCAGCCAAAGAGGGGACAGGGTTCGGACTAGCGGGGGGGCATACGAGCAGTACTTC.